The 19 T cell receptor beta chains given below trace back to one sample, sequenced in a study of blood T cell repertoires in COVID-19. The assay was immunoSEQ multiplex PCR, and TCRdb's table has in-frame clones only and misses some. The sample includes about 57,000 clones, 80% to 90% of them seen just once. Sequences were obtained from PBMCs or T cells enriched from blood (not recorded which). These receptors were taken from a woman aged 40 to 50 with acute COVID-19.

CDR3 in DNA: TGTGCCAGCAGCCAAGAGAGGACAGTGCCTAATGAAAAACTGTTTTTT. As protein: CASSQERTVPNEKLFF. The V and J genes are TRBV3-1 (or the pseudogene TRBV3-2) and TRBJ1-4, with D maybe TRBD1 (6 bases). V lost 0 bases and J lost 3, with 11 bases in between. Germline V CDR1 and CDR2: LGHDT, YNNKEL (reference sequence). The CDR3 totals 16 residues.

This chain joins TRBV2 and TRBJ1-1; D gene unclear. This CDR3 spans 13 amino acids. Trimming removed 5 bases at V and 10 bases at J, with 17 bases between. Germline V CDR1 and CDR2: SNHLY, FYNNEI. CDR3 nucleotides: TGTGCCAGCAGTCCACTTCAGGCATTTCGAGCTTTCTTT. As protein: CASSPLQAFRAFF.

This chain uses TRBV12-3 or TRBV12-4 with TRBJ1-5, with D unresolved. The CDR3 length is 13 residues. The germline V and J ends were trimmed by 3 bases and 4 bases, with 7 bases remaining between them. Written as DNA, the CDR3 is TGTGCCAGCAGTTTTAGTGAGAATCAGCCCCAGCATTTT. Protein product: CASSFSENQPQHF.

Concerning this clone: At one end, the junction sequence differs from germline, possibly due to a read error. The CDR3 sequence is CASRNLGDWDGYTF. CDR3 in DNA: TGTGCTAGCAGAAATCTCGGAGACTGGGATGGCTACACCTTC. This sequence joins TRBV27 and TRBJ1-2, with D unclear. The CDR3 length is 14 residues. Germline values: CDR1 MNHEY, CDR2 SMNVEV (reference sequence).

The chain joins TRBV24-1 to TRBJ1-5; D remains ambiguous. Deletions cut 2 bases from V and 0 bases from J, with 13 bases between. Germline assignment: CDR1 KGHDR and CDR2 SFDVKD. CDR3 length: 17 residues. The CDR3 region is CATSDSRVAASNQPQHF. The CDR3 bases are TGTGCCACCAGTGATTCTCGTGTGGCGGCTAGCAATCAGCCCCAGCATTTT.

The V and J genes are TRBV6-5 and TRBJ1-1, with a weak D call TRBD1 (6 bases). Trimming took off 5 bases at V and 4 bases at J, with 14 bases between the two ends. Germline loops: CDR1 MNHEY, CDR2 SVGAGI. The CDR3 length is 14 residues. The chain's CDR3 is CASSQKGEGTEAFF. As DNA, the CDR3 is TGTGCCAGCAGTCAAAAGGGGGAGGGCACTGAAGCTTTCTTT.

Here the CDR3 reads CASSLRGLTQEQYF. DNA for the CDR3: TGTGCCAGCAGTTTAAGAGGACTAACCCAAGAGCAGTACTTC. The V and J genes are TRBV28 and TRBJ2-7; D perhaps matches TRBD2 (6 bases). The V gene lost 2 bases and the J gene lost 7 bases, with 15 bases spanning the gap. The CDR3 runs 14 residues. CDR1 MDHEN and CDR2 SYDVKM come from the germline V gene.

This clone showed up just a few times. The chain recombines TRBV28 with TRBJ1-5, with a tentative D call TRBD1 (5 bases). The CDR3 runs to 15 residues. V gave up 5 bases and J gave up 7 bases, with 18 bases separating them. Germline V CDR1 and CDR2: MDHEN, SYDVKM. The CDR3 reads CASSHGGGVEQPQHF. The CDR3 coding sequence is TGTGCCAGCAGTCACGGTGGGGGGGTTGAACAGCCCCAGCATTTT.

The V call is TRBV5-1, the J call TRBJ2-5; D is uncertain. This CDR3 has 15 amino acids. The V end was cut by 0 bases, the J end by 4 bases, with 13 bases between. Per germline, CDR1 SGHRS and CDR2 YFSETQ. This CDR3 is CASSLEAGTLETQYF. The CDR3 region has the DNA TGCGCCAGCAGCTTGGAGGCAGGAACCTTAGAGACCCAGTACTTC.

This clone was observed once. The rearrangement joins TRBV27 to TRBJ2-5; D might be TRBD2 (5 bases). CDR1 and CDR2 (germline): MNHEY, SMNVEV (reference sequence). Trimming cost V 6 bases and J 4 bases, with 15 bases left between them. This CDR3 is built from 14 residues. CDR3: CASSAGYRGETQYF. In nucleotides, the CDR3 is TGTGCCAGCAGCGCAGGATATCGGGGAGAGACCCAGTACTTC.

The rearrangement links TRBV6-2 or TRBV6-3 to TRBJ1-2; D unresolved. Germline V CDR1 and CDR2: MNHEY, SVGEGT. This CDR3 is built from 12 residues. V was clipped by 3 bases and J by 5 bases, with 7 bases between them. CDR3 amino acids: CASSYTRYGYTF. Here the CDR3 DNA reads TGTGCCAGCAGTTATACTCGTTATGGCTACACCTTC.

The V and J genes are TRBV19 and TRBJ2-2, with 7 bases aligning to TRBD1. This CDR3 has 15 amino acids. The germline CDR1 and CDR2 sequences are LNHDA and SQIVND (reference sequence). Losses at the gene ends were 7 bases for V and 1 base for J; bases not matched to a gene: 6. The CDR3 reads CASTIRQGNTGELFF. CDR3 sequence (DNA): TGTGCCAGTACCATTCGACAGGGGAACACCGGGGAGCTGTTTTTT.

The rearrangement links TRBV5-1 to TRBJ2-2; TRBD1 agrees at 12 bases. CDR3 length: 16 residues. Germline CDR1 reads SGHRS; CDR2 reads YFSETQ. V lost 4 bases and J lost 6; bases outside the gene matches: 7. DNA of the CDR3: TGCGCCAGCAGCCCAAGGGGACAGGGGGCCGCCGGGGAGCTGTTTTTT. Translation gives CASSPRGQGAAGELFF. Supplemented by reference TRBV5-1 and TRBJ2-2, the full variable domain reads KAGVTQTPRYLIKTRGQQVTLSCSPISGHRSVSWYQQTPGQGLQFLFEYFSETQRNKGNFPGRFSGRQFSNSRSEMNVSTLELGDSALYLCASSPRGQGAAGELFFGEGSRLTVL.

The rearrangement links TRBV6-4 to TRBJ1-3, with 8 bases identical to TRBD1. The junction had 1 base not matched to a gene; V was cut back by 4 bases and J by 2 bases. Germline CDR1 and CDR2: MRHNA and SNTAGT. This CDR3 contains 14 residues. CDR3 protein: CASSARGPGNTIYF. The CDR3 DNA is TGTGCCAGCAGTGCCAGGGGGCCTGGAAACACCATATATTTT.

This clone was recorded a few times. CDR3 residues: CASSSYQDTTDTQYF. In DNA, the CDR3 is TGTGCCAGTAGTTCATACCAAGACACCACAGATACGCAGTATTTT. The V gene is TRBV19, the J gene TRBJ2-3; D remains unclear. Trimming pared 5 bases from V and 2 bases from J, leaving 14 bases between. Per the germline V gene, CDR1 is LNHDA and CDR2 is SQIVND (reference sequence). The CDR3 covers 15 residues.

This clone was seen a handful of times. V is TRBV5-1 and J is TRBJ1-2, with D perhaps TRBD1 (6 bases). Germline assignment: CDR1 SGHRS and CDR2 YFSETQ. V dropped 6 bases and J dropped 0 bases, with 15 bases sitting between them. The CDR3 extends over 15 amino acids. CDR3 in DNA: TGCGCCAGCAAGACACAGGGAAGCCCTAACTATGGCTACACCTTC. This codes for CASKTQGSPNYGYTF.

CDR3 in amino acids: CASSKTLTGIGSPLHF. The CDR3 DNA is TGTGCCAGCAGCAAGACTCTGACAGGCATTGGGTCACCCCTCCACTTT. This sequence joins TRBV21-1 and TRBJ1-6; the table names TRBD1, a call not compared with the DNA. TRBV21-1 is a pseudogene segment. The CDR3 is made up of 16 amino acids.

The rearrangement joins TRBV11-2 to TRBJ2-3; D uncertain. V shed 5 bases and J shed 4 bases, with 4 bases lying between them. This CDR3 has 11 amino acids. Germline CDR1 and CDR2: SGHAT and FQNNGV. The CDR3 here is CASSRADTQYF. For the CDR3, the DNA is TGTGCCAGCAGCCGAGCAGATACGCAGTATTTT.

In this sample, this clone is medium-sized (0.01 to 0.1%). The rearrangement uses TRBV5-1 and TRBJ1-3; D is uncertain. There are 16 residues in the CDR3. CDR1 SGHRS and CDR2 YFSETQ come from the germline V gene. Trimming cost V 0 bases and J 1 base, with 11 bases left between them. CDR3 residues: CASSLDGSRSGNTIYF. CDR3 nucleotides: TGCGCCAGCAGCTTGGATGGTAGTCGGTCTGGAAACACCATATATTTT. Using reference TRBV5-1 and TRBJ1-3 for the parts outside the CDR3, the full variable domain is KAGVTQTPRYLIKTRGQQVTLSCSPISGHRSVSWYQQTPGQGLQFLFEYFSETQRNKGNFPGRFSGRQFSNSRSEMNVSTLELGDSALYLCASSLDGSRSGNTIYFGEGSWLTVV.